This TCR beta chain was documented in a study of identical twins. TCRdb fed the 5' RACE reads into MiXCR, producing one record per CDR3 protein. The sample holds hundreds of thousands of distinct CDR3 sequences, approximately 24% seen once. This clonotype was picked up a small number of times. The CDR3 consists of 13 residues. The V gene lost 4 bases and the J gene lost 4 bases, with 13 bases spanning the gap. The germline CDR1 and CDR2 sequences are SQVTM and ANQGSEA. This sample was also put to use in a study of T cells expressing NK-cell markers. This second report adds: CD3+CD56+NKG2C+, CD3+CD56+NKG2C- and CD3+CD56-NKG2C+ T cells, once sorted, supplied the TCR beta repertoires.

The material sequenced was CD4+ T cells sorted from blood. The TCR sequence derives from a woman aged 18-35 years in good health. The genes are TRBV29-1 and TRBJ2-5, with D possibly called TRBD1 or TRBD2 (5 bases each). CDR3 protein: CSVGGSTRETQYF. In nucleotides, the CDR3 is TGCAGCGTTGGGGGGTCGACTCGAGAGACCCAGTACTTC.